This T cell receptor (beta chain) is drawn from a study of blood T cell repertoires in COVID-19. Study at large: The United States, Italy and Spain provided the acute and convalescent COVID-19 samples. Nucleic acid was either cDNA or gDNA, and it came from T cells, B-cell-depleted T cells, or PBMCs.

Per the authors' pipeline: By means of reference gene primer amplification, nucleated cell counts were estimated. The protocol was immunoSEQ multiplex PCR, while the TCRdb copy is restricted to in-frame clones and leaves out a portion. That table is the source of V, J and clone size, and D and trimming were worked out from the DNA. The sample includes 30,000 to 40,000 clones, about 91% of them seen just once. Deletions cut 11 bases from V and 0 bases from J, with 10 bases between. Per germline, CDR1 KGHDR and CDR2 SFDVKD. This CDR3 is built from 13 residues. V is TRBV24-1 and J is TRBJ1-5, with TRBD1 as a possible D gene (5 bases). The TCR was taken from a woman aged 25-40 years in a cohort sampled during active COVID-19. The sequenced material came from peripheral blood. This CDR3 is CARQGPSNQPQHF. CDR3 nucleotide sequence: TGTGCCAGGCAGGGTCCTAGCAATCAGCCCCAGCATTTT.